What follows describes a single T cell receptor beta chain. Its recognized antigen is unknown. No base quality information exists; no much larger clone differs at one position. Libraries came from the immunoSEQ multiplex PCR assay. Some 100,000 TCR templates per sample were assayed by the deep sequencing platform. Genomic DNA extracted from sorted T cells was used for TCRbeta CDR3 sequencing. Processing in the source paper ran as follows. The R programming language was used for clonal analysis of TCRbeta CDR3 data. Alloreactive CD4+ and CD8+ clones were identified by comparing unstimulated samples to CFSE-low samples taken after the reaction. By matching sequences to the repertoires of sorted unstimulated Treg and non-Treg cells, each alloreactive CD4+ clone was assigned a regulatory or non-regulatory origin. TCRdb took this table from immuneACCESS and kept in-frame rearrangements with V and J called. Such tables lack part of the clones; where checked against another copy, unresolved V genes explain under half of the gap, and the rest is unexplained. V and J calls and clone size are those listed in that table; D and trimming were worked out from the DNA. The sample yields 100,000 or so clones; about 92% were counted once. Of the sample, around 0.7% is held by the ten largest clones.

The data were obtained in a study of siplizumab effects on memory and regulatory T cells (dated by TCRdb to between 2018 and 2020). Turning to the overall study: The study looked at the effect of siplizumab, an anti-CD2 antibody, on alloreactive T-cell subsets in allogeneic mixed lymphocyte reactions made from human PBMCs. Overall study outcomes, separate from this receptor: Unstimulated naive T cells appeared to be more diverse than memory T cells, and naive cells seemed to make a substantial contribution to the alloresponse. In reactions with siplizumab, an average of about 69% of mappable alloreactive CD4+ clones were Treg-derived, compared with approximately 29% in control reactions. Siplizumab significantly reduced the cumulative frequency of alloreactive sequences traceable to unstimulated CD4+ memory T cells. Whether proliferating Tregs from siplizumab cultures were suppressive was not functionally confirmed. For roughly 75-96% of proliferating CD4+ or CD8+ clones, no naive or memory phenotype could be assigned. Because sequences below about 10^-5 frequency were poorly captured, only a minor fraction of alloreactive clones could be mapped to unstimulated subsets.

V and J are trimmed by 6 bases and 2 bases, and the gene matches miss 5 bases of the junction. CDR1 ENHRY and CDR2 SYGVKD are derived from the germline V gene. There are 16 amino acids in the CDR3, from cysteine to phenylalanine inclusive. Only CDR3 DNA is held: 48 bases, read in frame from base 1. Sorted unstimulated T cells and proliferating T cells recovered from mixed lymphocyte reactions were subjected to TCRbeta CDR3 sequencing. Fresh whole blood from about ten HLA-typed healthy donors served as the source for isolating PBMCs. To map where alloreactive clones came from, unstimulated CD4+ regulatory T cells were FACS-sorted.

Sequencing was carried out using Tregs sorted from blood. The chain is encoded by TRBV10-3 joined to TRBJ2-3, with 13 central nucleotides matching TRBD2. This clonotype originated in a human donor in good health. The nucleotide sequence reads as follows: TGTGCCATCAGACCGGGACTAGCGGGACCCACAGATACGCAGTATTTT. The resulting protein is CAIRPGLAGPTDTQYF.